These 32 T cell receptor beta chains originate from one sample sequenced in a study of radiation and T cells in renal cell carcinoma (dated by TCRdb to the early 2020s). The method behind the library was the immunoSEQ multiplex PCR assay. Imported from immuneACCESS, the table was reduced by TCRdb to in-frame sequences with V and J called. These copies leave out some clones; in studies compared against another copy, an unresolved V gene accounts for under half, and the cause of the remainder is not known. The sample records under 5,500 clones, 50% to 60% of which are singletons. The ten largest clones capture around 53% of the sample. Read against the paper, the sample's time point label means: tumor resected at nephrectomy. In light of the paper, this sample's treatment or condition label describes: 15 Gy SBRT to primary tumor, nephrectomy 4 weeks later. Sequences were derived from tumor tissue, sampled from a patient whose treatment included radiotherapy and nephrectomy. The receptors were sampled from a man aged 55-75 years with renal cell carcinoma.

V is TRBV7-2 and J is TRBJ2-1; D gene unclear. The CDR3 totals 13 residues. The germline V gene encodes CDR1 SGHTA and CDR2 FQGNSA. Between the trimmed V and J ends, which lost 0 bases and 9 bases, there was a span of 9 bases. The chain's CDR3 is CASSLAERREQFF. The CDR3 bases are TGTGCCAGCAGCTTAGCTGAAAGGCGTGAGCAGTTCTTC. Complete variable domain (other parts from reference TRBV7-2 and TRBJ2-1): GAGVSQSPSNKVTEKGKDVELRCDPISGHTALYWYRQSLGQGLEFLIYFQGNSAPDKSGLPSDRFSAERTGGSVSTLTIQRTQQEDSAVYLCASSLAERREQFFGPGTRLTVL.

The genes are TRBV5-8 and TRBJ1-2, with D unresolved. Germline CDR1 is SGHTS and CDR2 is YDEGEE. V was cut by 0 bases and J by 9 bases, with 12 bases left in between. There are 13 residues in the CDR3. The CDR3 spells CASSLGGVPRYTF. CDR3 in DNA: TGTGCCAGCAGCTTGGGAGGAGTCCCGCGCTACACCTTC. The full variable domain, in which reference TRBV5-8 and TRBJ1-2 provide the parts outside the CDR3, is EAGVTQSPTHLIKTRGQQATLRCSPISGHTSVYWYQQALGLGLQFLLWYDEGEERNRGNFPPRFSGRQFPNYSSELNVNALELEDSALYLCASSLGGVPRYTFGSGTRLTVV.

The chain has TRBV7-9 and TRBJ2-7; 8 nucleotides align to TRBD1. The J segment lost 3 bases and the V segment lost 3 bases, leaving 4 bases of the junction unmatched. This CDR3 has 14 residues. In germline, CDR1 is SEHNR, CDR2 FQNEAQ (reference sequence). The CDR3 sequence is CASSLTGVDYEQYF. CDR3 sequence (DNA): TGTGCCAGCAGCTTGACAGGGGTAGACTACGAGCAGTACTTC.

This chain connects TRBV4-3 to TRBJ2-3; D may be TRBD2 (6 bases). The CDR3 length is 16 residues. CDR1 is LGHNA, CDR2 YSLEER, per germline. V dropped 3 bases and J dropped 5 bases, with 18 bases sitting between them. CDR3 in amino acids: CASSHGRRDMGDTQYF. CDR3 nucleotides: TGCGCCAGCAGCCACGGGCGGCGGGATATGGGAGATACGCAGTATTTT.

J is TRBJ1-1 and V is TRBV6-5, with D possibly TRBD1 on 5 matching bases. The germline V gene has CDR1 MNHEY and CDR2 SVGAGI. This CDR3 contains 11 residues. V was cut by 7 bases and J by 5 bases, with 8 bases left in between. For the CDR3, the DNA is TGTGCCAGCACCCCAGGGACTGAAGCTTTCTTT. Amino acids: CASTPGTEAFF.

V gene TRBV7-2 combines with J gene TRBJ2-3, with TRBD2 matching over 9 bases. CDR3 length: 15 amino acids. Trimming took 5 bases from V and 0 from J; bases not matched to a gene: 3. The germline gives CDR1 SGHTA, CDR2 FQGNSA. The CDR3 sequence: CASSRTSGSTDTQYF. Written as DNA, the CDR3 is TGTGCCAGCAGCCGCACTAGCGGGAGCACAGATACGCAGTATTTT.

The chain combines TRBV11-3 with TRBJ1-3; D not certain. Per germline, CDR1 SGHNT and CDR2 YENEEA. V lost 5 bases, J lost 0 bases, and 8 bases lay in between. The CDR3 loop spans 14 amino acids. DNA of the CDR3: TGTGCCAGCAGCACCTCCGGCTCTGGAAACACCATATATTTT. Translation: CASSTSGSGNTIYF. Drawing the rest from reference TRBV11-3 and TRBJ1-3, the complete variable domain is EAGVVQSPRYKIIEKKQPVAFWCNPISGHNTLYWYLQNLGQGPELLIRYENEEAVDDSQLPKDRFSAERLKGVDSTLKIQPAELGDSAVYLCASSTSGSGNTIYFGEGSWLTVV.

This sequence joins TRBV27 and TRBJ2-2, with 7 bases identical to TRBD2. From germline, CDR1 is MNHEY and CDR2 SMNVEV (reference sequence). V gave up 5 bases and J gave up 6 bases; unmatched junction bases: 6. This CDR3 region has 14 residues. CDR3 residues: CASSPRDYPGELFF. CDR3 in DNA: TGTGCCAGCAGTCCCCGGGACTATCCCGGGGAGCTGTTTTTT.

The genes are TRBV7-9 and TRBJ2-7; D not resolved. V was trimmed by 3 bases and J by 4 bases, leaving 10 bases between them. The germline CDR1 and CDR2 sequences are SEHNR and FQNEAQ (reference sequence). The CDR3 is 13 amino acids. The CDR3 region is CASSLEAEYEQYF. The CDR3 coding sequence is TGTGCCAGCAGCTTGGAAGCAGAGTACGAGCAGTACTTC.

This clone was seen more than once but under ten times. The CDR3, as DNA: TGTGCTAGTGGTTTGGTAGCGGGAAACTCTGGGGCCAACGTCCTGACTTTC. It encodes CASGLVAGNSGANVLTF. This rearrangement joins TRBV12-5 to TRBJ2-6; TRBD2 aligns across 7 bases. The CDR3 is 17 residues long. The V segment lost 0 bases and the J segment 0 bases; nucleotides outside the gene matches: 2. CDR1 is LGHNT and CDR2 is FRNRAP in the germline V gene.

V is TRBV5-1 and J is TRBJ2-1; 7 bases agree with TRBD2. The V gene's germline CDR1 is SGHRS and CDR2 YFSETQ. This CDR3 is 16 amino acids long. V lost 0 bases to trimming and J lost 9 bases; unmatched junction nucleotides: 12. CDR3 protein: CASSLGTRSALGEQFF. CDR3 in DNA: TGCGCCAGCAGCTTGGGGACTAGATCGGCCTTGGGTGAGCAGTTCTTC. Filled out from reference TRBV5-1 and TRBJ2-1, the complete variable domain reads KAGVTQTPRYLIKTRGQQVTLSCSPISGHRSVSWYQQTPGQGLQFLFEYFSETQRNKGNFPGRFSGRQFSNSRSEMNVSTLELGDSALYLCASSLGTRSALGEQFFGPGTRLTVL.

This clone has just one count. V gene TRBV14 combines with J gene TRBJ2-7; D might be TRBD2 (5 bases). There are 14 residues in the CDR3. CDR1 SGHDN and CDR2 FVKESK come from the germline V gene. V lost 5 bases and J lost 6, with 17 bases in between. The CDR3 spells CASSVGGSSPEQYF. The CDR3 nucleotides read TGTGCCAGCAGCGTAGGTGGGAGCTCTCCCGAGCAGTACTTC.

This clone is deemed medium-sized. The chain uses TRBV27 and TRBJ2-7; 8 nucleotides align to TRBD2. From germline, CDR1 is MNHEY and CDR2 SMNVEV (reference sequence). The CDR3 runs to 16 residues. Losses at the gene ends were 2 bases for V and 2 bases for J; bases not matched to a gene: 8. CDR3 DNA sequence: TGTGCCAGCAGTTTAGTGATAGCGGGAATGACCTACGAGCAGTACTTC. This encodes CASSLVIAGMTYEQYF.

This chain joins TRBV6-6 and TRBJ1-1; TRBD1 matches 8 bases. J gave up 0 bases and V 9 bases, and 12 bases lay outside the gene matches. There are 16 residues in the CDR3. Germline CDR1 and CDR2: MNHNY and SVGAGI (reference sequence). CDR3 amino acids: CASRHHRTGLNTEAFF. The CDR3 region has the DNA TGTGCCAGTCGCCACCATCGGACAGGGTTGAACACTGAAGCTTTCTTT.

This clone is a singleton in its sample. The genes are TRBV6-1 and TRBJ2-2; D ambiguous. Per the germline V gene, CDR1 is MNHNS and CDR2 is SASEGT. The CDR3 covers 13 residues. With 4 bases removed from V and 4 bases from J, the gap between germline ends came to 7 bases. The CDR3 DNA is TGTGCCAGCAGTGTGGTGGGCACCGGGGAGCTGTTTTTT. Translated: CASSVVGTGELFF.

This clone is medium-sized. The V call is TRBV6-5, the J call TRBJ1-2, with D uncertain. Between the trimmed V and J ends, which lost 4 bases and 1 base, there was a span of 13 bases. The CDR3 is made up of 15 amino acids. CDR1 MNHEY and CDR2 SVGAGI come from the germline V gene. CDR3: CASSWTLNDNYGYTF. The CDR3 DNA reads TGTGCCAGCAGTTGGACCCTTAACGATAACTATGGCTACACCTTC.

This clone appeared a few times. The chain combines TRBV11-2 with TRBJ1-2; D remains ambiguous. The CDR3 covers 15 residues. Germline V gene lookup returns CDR1 SGHAT and CDR2 FQNNGV. V shed 1 base and J shed 2 bases, with 11 bases lying between them. The CDR3: CASSLVFRGNYGYTF. The CDR3 nucleotides are TGTGCCAGCAGCTTAGTTTTTAGAGGGAACTATGGCTACACCTTC.

A few counts support this clone. CDR3 coding DNA: TGTGCCAGCAGTCTAACAGGGATTGGGGCCAACGTCCTGACTTTC. The encoded protein is CASSLTGIGANVLTF. The chain couples TRBV27 to TRBJ2-6; a possible D gene is TRBD1 (6 bases). Germline V gives CDR1 MNHEY, CDR2 SMNVEV (reference sequence). The V and J ends lost 5 bases and 3 bases respectively, with 11 bases between them. This CDR3 spans 15 amino acids.

The chain couples TRBV6-1 to TRBJ2-4; TRBD2 agrees at 7 bases. Germline V CDR1 and CDR2: MNHNS, SASEGT. The V gene end was trimmed by 3 bases and the J gene end by 0 bases; junction bases not matched to a gene: 5. The length of the CDR3 is 16 residues. CDR3 nucleotides: TGTGCCAGCAGTGACCCGGGACTACTAGCCAAAAACATTCAGTACTTC. It is translated as CASSDPGLLAKNIQYF.

By sample fraction, this clone is medium-sized. The chain joins TRBV11-3 to TRBJ2-3; the D call may be TRBD1 or TRBD2 (5 bases each). V was shortened by 5 bases and J by 4 bases, with 16 bases between the two germline ends. Germline V gene lookup returns CDR1 SGHNT and CDR2 YENEEA. The CDR3 totals 15 residues. In nucleotides, the CDR3 is TGTGCCAGCAGCCCCGGGACCACAAACCCAGATACGCAGTATTTT. It is translated as CASSPGTTNPDTQYF. Supplemented by reference TRBV11-3 and TRBJ2-3, the full variable domain reads EAGVVQSPRYKIIEKKQPVAFWCNPISGHNTLYWYLQNLGQGPELLIRYENEEAVDDSQLPKDRFSAERLKGVDSTLKIQPAELGDSAVYLCASSPGTTNPDTQYFGPGTRLTVL.

The chain uses TRBV6-6 and TRBJ2-7; 10 nucleotides match TRBD2. Trimming took 8 bases from V and 1 from J; bases not matched to a gene: 2. CDR1 and CDR2 (germline): MNHNY, SVGAGI (reference sequence). The CDR3 contains 13 residues. CDR3 in amino acids: CASSLAGSYEQYF. Written as DNA, the CDR3 is TGTGCCAGCTCACTAGCGGGGTCCTACGAGCAGTACTTC.

This rearrangement joins TRBV27 to TRBJ2-3; 15 bases agree with TRBD2. The CDR3 extends over 19 amino acids. Trimming cost V 2 bases and J 2 bases; bases outside gene matches: 8. In germline, CDR1 is MNHEY, CDR2 SMNVEV (reference sequence). CDR3 bases: TGTGCCAGCAGTTTACCCCGGACTAGCGGGAGGGCCAACACAGATACGCAGTATTTT. The encoded protein is CASSLPRTSGRANTDTQYF.

In its sample, this clone was seen a few times. The genes are TRBV27 and TRBJ2-7, with TRBD2 matching 10 bases. This CDR3 is built from 19 residues. V shed 0 bases and J 1 base; nucleotides not matched to a gene: 12. CDR1 and CDR2 (germline): MNHEY, SMNVEV (reference sequence). CDR3 in DNA: TGTGCCAGCAGTTTATCTATTCCAGCGGGAGGGTACATGTCCTACGAGCAGTACTTC. Residues: CASSLSIPAGGYMSYEQYF.

V usage is TRBV7-2 and J usage is TRBJ2-7; D not certain. V was pared by 5 bases and J by 5 bases, with 10 bases between. Germline V gene lookup returns CDR1 SGHTA and CDR2 FQGNSA. CDR3 length: 12 amino acids. The CDR3 bases are TGTGCCAGCAGCCCGTCATTGAACGAGCAGTACTTC. Its translation is CASSPSLNEQYF.

The chain links TRBV5-1 to TRBJ2-7; perhaps D is TRBD1 or TRBD2 (5 bases each). Germline values: CDR1 SGHRS, CDR2 YFSETQ. V was shortened by 4 bases and J by 1 base, with 18 bases between the two germline ends. CDR3 length: 16 amino acids. The CDR3 reads CASSLDGTERSYEQYF. In DNA form, the CDR3 reads TGCGCCAGCAGCCTTGACGGGACGGAAAGGTCCTACGAGCAGTACTTC.

This clone was seen only once. The chain combines TRBV5-4 with TRBJ2-7; D gene ambiguous. The CDR3 has 12 amino acids. The V and J ends lost 4 bases and 0 bases respectively, with 5 bases between them. In germline, CDR1 is SGHNT, CDR2 YYREEE (reference sequence). CDR3 loop: CASSPGSYEQYF. CDR3 nucleotide sequence: TGTGCCAGCAGCCCGGGCTCCTACGAGCAGTACTTC. The complete variable domain, with remaining parts taken from reference TRBV5-4 and TRBJ2-7, reads ETGVTQSPTHLIKTRGQQVTLRCSSQSGHNTVSWYQQALGQGPQFIFQYYREEENGRGNFPPRFSGLQFPNYSSELNVNALELDDSALYLCASSPGSYEQYFGPGTRLTVT.

This chain uses TRBV9 with TRBJ2-3, with 7 bases matching TRBD1. V was pared by 2 bases and J by 5 bases, with 8 bases of the junction left unmatched. Germline V lookup: CDR1 SGDLS, CDR2 YYNGEE. This CDR3 has 15 residues. CDR3 loop: CASSVRQGRIDTQYF. The CDR3 nucleotides are TGTGCCAGCAGCGTTCGACAGGGTAGAATAGATACGCAGTATTTT. The full variable domain, completed using reference TRBV9 and TRBJ2-3, is DSGVTQTPKHLITATGQRVTLRCSPRSGDLSVYWYQQSLDQGLQFLIQYYNGEERAKGNILERFSAQQFPDLHSELNLSSLELGDSALYFCASSVRQGRIDTQYFGPGTRLTVL.

This clone is termed medium-sized (0.01 to 0.1%). The gene calls are TRBV9 and TRBJ2-7, with 10 positions matching TRBD1. The J segment lost 6 bases and the V segment lost 4 bases, leaving 13 bases of the junction unmatched. The germline CDR1 and CDR2 sequences are SGDLS and YYNGEE. The CDR3 loop spans 16 amino acids. CDR3 in DNA: TGTGCCAGCAGCCCCGACCCGGGACAGGGGATGTTCGAGCAGTACTTC. Translating gives CASSPDPGQGMFEQYF. Variable domain in full (rest from reference TRBV9 and TRBJ2-7): DSGVTQTPKHLITATGQRVTLRCSPRSGDLSVYWYQQSLDQGLQFLIQYYNGEERAKGNILERFSAQQFPDLHSELNLSSLELGDSALYFCASSPDPGQGMFEQYFGPGTRLTVT.

This clone has more than one count but fewer than ten. The rearrangement uses TRBV19 and TRBJ2-7, with D tentatively TRBD1 (6 bases). Germline CDR1 LNHDA, CDR2 SQIVND (reference sequence). This CDR3 region has 14 residues. V gave up 3 bases and J gave up 0 bases, with 9 bases separating them. CDR3 DNA sequence: TGTGCCAGTAGTATCTCAGGGGACTCCTACGAGCAGTACTTC. Its translation is CASSISGDSYEQYF.

In its sample, this clone is medium-sized. The CDR3 coding sequence is TGTGCCAGTAAGACAGGAGCTAACTATGGCTACACCTTC. This gives the protein CASKTGANYGYTF. The chain has TRBV2 and TRBJ1-2; possible D gene TRBD1, 6 bases. V was shortened by 9 bases and J by 0 bases, with 11 bases between the two germline ends. Germline V gives CDR1 SNHLY, CDR2 FYNNEI. CDR3 length: 13 amino acids.

This chain links TRBV18 with TRBJ1-2; perhaps TRBD1 as D (5 bases). Germline V gene lookup returns CDR1 KGHSH and CDR2 LQKENI. The CDR3 has 13 residues. Deletions cut 3 bases from V and 6 bases from J, with 11 bases between. CDR3 nucleotide sequence: TGTGCCAGCTCACCGAATAGGGGTGATGGCTACACCTTC. Translating it yields CASSPNRGDGYTF. Complete variable domain (other parts from reference TRBV18 and TRBJ1-2): NAGVMQNPRHLVRRRGQEARLRCSPMKGHSHVYWYRQLPEEGLKFMVYLQKENIIDESGMPKERFSAEFPKEGPSILRIQQVVRGDSAAYFCASSPNRGDGYTFGSGTRLTVV.

This sequence joins TRBV19 and TRBJ1-3; D unclear. This CDR3 comprises 16 residues. The germline V gene has CDR1 LNHDA and CDR2 SQIVND (reference sequence). Deletions cut 5 bases from V and 3 bases from J, with 17 bases between. CDR3 amino acids: CASSPSGSGVGNTIYF. The DNA for the CDR3 is TGTGCCAGTAGTCCGTCTGGTAGCGGGGTTGGAAACACCATATATTTT.